This T cell receptor beta chain appears in the sequencing data of a study of T cell repertoires in cytomegalovirus infection. Many counts were recorded for this clonotype. Antigen specificity is unknown. V shed 7 bases and J shed 0 bases, with 13 bases lying between them. Germline V CDR1 and CDR2: SGHVS, FQNEAQ. This CDR3 has 14 residues. MiXCR was run by TCRdb on the reads, yielding one entry per CDR3 protein. The table lists approximately 700,000 distinct CDR3 sequences, less than 40% of them singletons. Whole-study findings and limits: CMV carriers having the relevant HLA were flagged by cumulative public TCR beta family frequency. It was HLA-C-restricted CMV-specific TCR beta clonotypes that dominated the response ex vivo.

The V gene is TRBV7-8, the J gene TRBJ2-7; possibly TRBD1 or TRBD2 for D (5 bases each). The sequencing input was PBMCs. The clonotype was recovered from a human donor in good health (CMV status not recorded). Some clones in this sample may be carry-over from other donors' samples. The CDR3, as DNA: TGTGCCAGCACCCCGGGACGGAGCTCCTACGAGCAGTACTTC. Its protein is CASTPGRSSYEQYF. Supplemented by reference TRBV7-8 and TRBJ2-7, the full variable domain reads GAGVSQSPRYKVAKRGQDVALRCDPISGHVSLFWYQQALGQGPEFLTYFQNEAQLDKSGLPSDRFFAERPEGSVSTLKIQRTQQEDSAVYLCASTPGRSSYEQYFGPGTRLTVT.